These 27 T cell receptor beta chains originate from one sample sequenced in a study of shared T cell receptors in the human thymus. Libraries were prepared by immunoSEQ multiplex PCR; TCRdb keeps only in-frame clonotypes and omits some of them. The data contain some 760,000 clones, 70% to 90% of them singletons. This sample also belongs to another study, concerning human thymus T cells.

Sequencing was carried out using thymocytes. The receptors were gathered from a girl younger than two with a congenital heart defect.

V gene TRBV4-2 combines with J gene TRBJ1-5; D gene ambiguous. The CDR3 runs to 14 residues. Germline V gives CDR1 LGHNA, CDR2 YNFKEQ. V lost 1 base to trimming and J lost 6 bases, with 10 bases between them. The CDR3: CASSQVVNTQPQHF. Written as DNA, the CDR3 is TGTGCCAGCAGCCAAGTTGTAAACACTCAGCCCCAGCATTTT.

The J gene is TRBJ1-4, the V gene TRBV19, with 8 bases aligning to TRBD1. CDR3 length: 20 amino acids. Germline CDR1 is LNHDA and CDR2 is SQIVND (reference sequence). V lost 6 bases to trimming and J lost 0 bases; unmatched junction nucleotides: 18. CDR3 residues: CASSIHDPGQDKATNEKLFF. The CDR3 DNA sequence: TGTGCCAGTAGCATTCATGATCCGGGACAGGATAAGGCAACTAATGAAAAACTGTTTTTT.

In its sample, this clone was seen once. The V gene is TRBV10-2, the J gene TRBJ1-3; tentatively, D is TRBD1 (5 bases). Germline assignment: CDR1 WSHSY and CDR2 SAAADI. CDR3 length equals 20 residues. V shed 0 bases and J shed 2 bases, with 23 bases lying between them. The CDR3, as DNA: TGCGCCAGCAGTGAGTCGAAAGTAGGGACTCCCAGTAACCCTGGAAACACCATATATTTT. Translated, it gives CASSESKVGTPSNPGNTIYF.

This clone is a singleton in its sample. The chain carries TRBV18 and TRBJ1-1, with 7 bases matching TRBD1. V lost 3 bases and J lost 1; bases outside the gene matches: 5. The germline gives CDR1 KGHSH, CDR2 LQKENI. The CDR3 spans 15 residues. In DNA, the CDR3 is TGTGCCAGCTCACCCCGGCGGGACAGGAACACTGAAGCTTTCTTT. Its translation: CASSPRRDRNTEAFF.

The rearrangement uses TRBV5-4 and TRBJ1-1, with D possibly TRBD1 on 5 matching bases. The CDR3 loop spans 17 amino acids. Looked up from germline, CDR1 is SGHNT and CDR2 is YYREEE (reference sequence). Trimming cost V 5 bases and J 1 base, with 21 bases left between them. CDR3 amino acids: CASSPAQPRTRNTEAFF. CDR3 nucleotides: TGTGCCAGCAGTCCAGCTCAACCCCGGACACGGAACACTGAAGCTTTCTTT.

This rearrangement joins TRBV29-1 to TRBJ1-4; D perhaps matches TRBD1 (6 bases). Deletions cut 6 bases from V and 5 bases from J, with 16 bases between. The CDR3 is 14 residues long. The germline V gene encodes CDR1 SQVTM and CDR2 ANQGSEA. CDR3 DNA sequence: TGCAGCGTCGCGTACCGGGACATCAATGAAAAACTGTTTTTT. Encoded protein: CSVAYRDINEKLFF.

V is TRBV6-5 and J is TRBJ1-2; TRBD1 aligns across 10 bases. The germline V gene has CDR1 MNHEY and CDR2 SVGAGI. The CDR3 has 14 residues. Trimming cost V 8 bases and J 3 bases; bases outside gene matches: 6. In DNA, the CDR3 is TGTGCCAGCGCCCGGGACAGGGGATACTATGGCTACACCTTC. It specifies CASARDRGYYGYTF.

V gene TRBV11-2 combines with J gene TRBJ2-6; 10 bases map to TRBD2. The CDR3 totals 18 residues. Trimming cost V 2 bases and J 4 bases; bases outside gene matches: 8. CDR1 and CDR2 from the germline V gene are SGHAT and FQNNGV. The CDR3 DNA is TGTGCCAGCAGCTTATTTGTGACTAGCGGGTCGGGGGCCAACGTCCTGACTTTC. Translation gives CASSLFVTSGSGANVLTF.

The V call is TRBV5-4, the J call TRBJ2-3; 7 bases are a match to TRBD2. J lost 5 bases, V lost 4 bases, and 13 bases had no gene match. This CDR3 is 16 amino acids long. Looked up from germline, CDR1 is SGHNT and CDR2 is YYREEE (reference sequence). The CDR3, as DNA: TGTGCCAGCAGCCAACTCCATTCGGGGGGAGAAGATACGCAGTATTTT. Amino acid sequence: CASSQLHSGGEDTQYF.

This clone was recorded a few times. The chain links TRBV5-6 to TRBJ1-2; perhaps TRBD1 as D (6 bases). V lost 4 bases to trimming and J lost 2 bases, with 15 bases between them. In germline, CDR1 is SGHDT, CDR2 YYEEEE. This CDR3 region has 15 residues. The CDR3, as DNA: TGTGCCAGCAGCCGGGGACCGGACAGAAACTATGGCTACACCTTC. Protein: CASSRGPDRNYGYTF.

This chain connects TRBV11-2 to TRBJ2-3, with D hard to call. With 4 bases removed from V and 3 bases from J, the gap between germline ends came to 2 bases. The CDR3 length is 11 residues. CDR1 is SGHAT and CDR2 is FQNNGV in the germline V gene. The CDR3 sequence is CASSSTDTQYF. In DNA form, the CDR3 reads TGTGCCAGCAGCTCAACAGATACGCAGTATTTT.

This clone was observed a handful of times. The chain links TRBV28 to TRBJ1-3, with D perhaps TRBD1 (5 bases). Germline V CDR1 and CDR2: MDHEN, SYDVKM. This CDR3 spans 15 amino acids. The V gene lost 3 bases and the J gene lost 0 bases, with 9 bases spanning the gap. The DNA for the CDR3 is TGTGCCAGCAGTTTTAGGGGAACCTCTGGAAACACCATATATTTT. This gives the protein CASSFRGTSGNTIYF.

The chain combines TRBV4-1 with TRBJ1-5; 8 nucleotides match TRBD1. This CDR3 has 16 residues. The germline V gene encodes CDR1 MGHRA and CDR2 YSYEKL. The V gene end was trimmed by 0 bases and the J gene end by 0 bases; junction bases not matched to a gene: 1. CDR3 protein: CASSQETGDSNQPQHF. The CDR3 DNA is TGCGCCAGCAGCCAAGAGACAGGGGATAGCAATCAGCCCCAGCATTTT.

This rearrangement joins TRBV7-6 to TRBJ2-2; TRBD2 matches 13 bases. From germline, CDR1 is SGHVS and CDR2 FNYEAQ. The ends lost 4 bases at V and 0 bases at J; junction bases unmatched: 17. This CDR3 is 22 amino acids long. The CDR3 region has the DNA TGTGCCAGCAGCTGTAGACTAGCGGGGGGTTCGGGTAGTGTTCCGAACACCGGGGAGCTGTTTTTT. It codes for CASSCRLAGGSGSVPNTGELFF.

The chain employs TRBV19 and TRBJ1-5, with 9 bases matching TRBD1. The V gene's germline CDR1 is LNHDA and CDR2 SQIVND (reference sequence). The V and J ends lost 4 bases and 0 bases, in that order; junction bases with no gene match: 4. The CDR3 runs to 16 residues. CDR3 in amino acids: CASSRDREGSNQPQHF. DNA of the CDR3: TGTGCCAGTAGTAGGGACAGGGAGGGTAGCAATCAGCCCCAGCATTTT.

V is TRBV5-6 and J is TRBJ1-4, with TRBD1 identical over 11 bases. This CDR3 has 17 amino acids. J was trimmed by 6 bases and V by 4 bases; bases with no gene match: 11. The germline V gene has CDR1 SGHDT and CDR2 YYEEEE. The CDR3 sequence: CASSTGDRGYADEKLFF. CDR3 DNA: TGTGCCAGCAGCACAGGGGACAGGGGGTATGCGGATGAAAAACTGTTTTTT.

The chain couples TRBV7-9 to TRBJ2-4; D may be TRBD1 (5 bases). The CDR3 is 15 amino acids. CDR1 SEHNR and CDR2 FQNEAQ come from the germline V gene (reference sequence). V lost 3 bases to trimming and J lost 0 bases, with 9 bases between them. The CDR3 here is CASSFDRLAKNIQYF. DNA for the CDR3: TGTGCCAGCAGCTTTGACAGATTAGCCAAAAACATTCAGTACTTC.

V gene TRBV5-1 combines with J gene TRBJ1-6; 9 bases are a match to TRBD1. This CDR3 has 13 residues. Germline loops: CDR1 SGHRS, CDR2 YFSETQ. Trimming removed 4 bases from V and 9 bases from J; junction bases left unmatched: 2. The CDR3 spells CASSPDRGSPLHF. DNA of the CDR3: TGCGCCAGCAGCCCGGACAGGGGTTCACCCCTCCACTTT.

This clone turned up a few times. The chain employs TRBV5-8 and TRBJ2-7; 11 nucleotides line up with TRBD1. V was pared by 4 bases and J by 5 bases, with 8 bases of the junction left unmatched. Germline assignment: CDR1 SGHTS and CDR2 YDEGEE. The CDR3 spans 15 residues. CDR3 coding DNA: TGTGCCAGCAGCGGAGAGGACAGGGGGCTACACGAGCAGTACTTC. This gives the protein CASSGEDRGLHEQYF. The full variable domain, completed using reference TRBV5-8 and TRBJ2-7, is EAGVTQSPTHLIKTRGQQATLRCSPISGHTSVYWYQQALGLGLQFLLWYDEGEERNRGNFPPRFSGRQFPNYSSELNVNALELEDSALYLCASSGEDRGLHEQYFGPGTRLTVT.

V is TRBV7-4 and J is TRBJ2-5; 8 nucleotides agree with TRBD2. V shed 1 base, J shed 4 bases, and the junction held 5 bases outside the gene matches. Looked up from germline, CDR1 is SGHVT and CDR2 is SQSDAQ. This CDR3 spans 15 amino acids. The CDR3 sequence: CASSLGRGETETQYF. The CDR3 DNA follows: TGTGCCAGCAGCTTAGGGCGGGGGGAAACAGAGACCCAGTACTTC.

On this clone itself: At one end the junction does not follow the germline gene, possibly because of a read error. The V call is TRBV6-5, the J call TRBJ1-2; 7 bases are a match to TRBD1. The CDR3 length is 11 residues. Germline V CDR1 and CDR2: MNHEY, SVGAGI. CDR3 sequence reads: CASRTSGTEQF. CDR3 nucleotides: TGTGCCAGCAGAACATCCGGGACAGAGCAATTC.

This chain joins TRBV4-1 and TRBJ2-7; 7 bases are shared with TRBD2. Germline V gives CDR1 MGHRA, CDR2 YSYEKL. Losses at the gene ends were 6 bases for V and 3 bases for J; bases not matched to a gene: 11. The CDR3 loop spans 15 amino acids. The chain's CDR3 is CASSQRGGVYYEQYF. Here the CDR3 DNA reads TGCGCCAGCAGTCAAAGGGGAGGGGTCTACTACGAGCAGTACTTC.

The sample holds one count of this clone. V and J are TRBV7-2 and TRBJ2-2, with 9 positions matching TRBD2. CDR3 length equals 15 residues. Per germline, CDR1 SGHTA and CDR2 FQGNSA. V trimming: 2 bases; J trimming: 6 bases; junction bases outside the gene matches: 4. The CDR3 DNA is TGTGCCAGCAGCTTACGCGGGGGGGCCGCCGGGGAGCTGTTTTTT. It specifies CASSLRGGAAGELFF.

The table lists this clone with a few counts. The chain carries TRBV11-2 and TRBJ2-3; 8 nucleotides agree with TRBD1. The CDR3 covers 16 residues. The junction had 6 bases not matched to a gene; V was cut back by 1 base and J by 3 bases. Germline-derived CDR1 and CDR2 are SGHAT and FQNNGV. CDR3 in DNA: TGTGCCAGCAGCTTAGGATCAGGGGGCGCAACAGATACGCAGTATTTT. Protein product: CASSLGSGGATDTQYF. Full variable domain (remainder filled in from reference TRBV11-2 and TRBJ2-3): EAGVAQSPRYKIIEKRQSVAFWCNPISGHATLYWYQQILGQGPKLLIQFQNNGVVDDSQLPKDRFSAERLKGVDSTLKIQPAKLEDSAVYLCASSLGSGGATDTQYFGPGTRLTVL.

V is TRBV2 and J is TRBJ2-3; D might be TRBD1 (5 bases). This CDR3 spans 13 amino acids. Germline lookup yields CDR1 SNHLY and CDR2 FYNNEI. Trimming left V 4 bases short and J 4 bases short, with 9 bases between. CDR3 DNA sequence: TGTGCCAGCAGTGTAAGGGGATCAGATACGCAGTATTTT. It yields the protein CASSVRGSDTQYF.

The genes are TRBV5-6 and TRBJ1-1; D gene unclear. This CDR3 region has 16 residues. CDR1 is SGHDT, CDR2 YYEEEE, per germline. Trimming shortened V by 3 bases and J by 3 bases, and 18 bases separated the two germline ends. CDR3 DNA sequence: TGTGCCAGCAGCTCTGGGGTTCGGGAGGTTTACACTGAAGCTTTCTTT. Amino acid sequence: CASSSGVREVYTEAFF.

The rearrangement uses TRBV6-1 and TRBJ1-1; TRBD1 matches 7 bases. This CDR3 has 13 residues. The trim removed 3 bases at V and 10 bases at J, leaving 8 bases unmatched. Germline CDR1 MNHNS, CDR2 SASEGT. The CDR3: CASSELDRVGAFF. The CDR3 bases are TGTGCCAGCAGTGAGCTTGACAGGGTCGGAGCTTTCTTT.